This TCR beta chain comes out of a study of technical replicates of blood from a handful of donors. This CDR3 contains 14 residues. Trimming took 5 bases from V and 6 from J, leaving 17 bases between them. Germline V CDR1 and CDR2: MRHNA, SNTAGT. Only in-frame clones appear in the TCRdb table, and some are missing; sequencing was by immunoSEQ multiplex PCR. The table lists about 56,000 clones, about 95% of them singletons, with about 3% in the top ten. The V and J genes are TRBV6-4 and TRBJ2-7; TRBD2 might be the D (6 bases). Sequencing was carried out using PBMCs. The receptor was derived from a human donor in good health. Some clones in this sample may be carry-over from other donors' samples. The CDR3 loop reads CASSKGEVQLEQYF. The CDR3 DNA is TGTGCCAGCAGTAAAGGGGAGGTACAACTCGAGCAGTACTTC.